The subject of this entry is one T cell receptor (delta chain). V lost 1 base, J lost 0 bases, and 10 bases stayed unmatched. Germline V lookup: CDR1 GEAIGNYY, CDR2 EKD. This CDR3 spans 18 amino acids. This sample is drawn from a study of gamma-delta T cells after stem cell transplantation. TCRdb re-called the RT-PCR reads via CATT. The sample yields approximately 1,500 delta-chain clones, 2.2% seen once. This TCR came from a human donor. It is not recorded whose cells these are; they may come from a transplant donor. The V and J genes are TRDV2 and TRDJ2; TRDD3 matches at 7 bases. Material for sequencing was gamma-delta T cells. CDR3 in amino acids: CACDTLGATPSLTAQLFF. Written as DNA, the CDR3 is TGTGCCTGTGACACTCTGGGGGCCACCCCCTCTTTGACAGCACAACTCTTCTTT.